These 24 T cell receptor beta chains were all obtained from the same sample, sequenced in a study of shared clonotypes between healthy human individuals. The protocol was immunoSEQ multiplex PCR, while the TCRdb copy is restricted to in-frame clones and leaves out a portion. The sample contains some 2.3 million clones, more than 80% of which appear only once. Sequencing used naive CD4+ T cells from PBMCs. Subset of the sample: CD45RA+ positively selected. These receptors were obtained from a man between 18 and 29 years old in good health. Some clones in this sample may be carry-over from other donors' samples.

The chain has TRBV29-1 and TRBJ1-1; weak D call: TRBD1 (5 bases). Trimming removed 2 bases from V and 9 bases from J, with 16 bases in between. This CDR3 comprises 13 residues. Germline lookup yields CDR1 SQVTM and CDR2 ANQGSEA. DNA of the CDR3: TGCAGCGTTGAAATGCGACAGACTACTAAAGCTTTCTTT. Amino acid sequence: CSVEMRQTTKAFF.

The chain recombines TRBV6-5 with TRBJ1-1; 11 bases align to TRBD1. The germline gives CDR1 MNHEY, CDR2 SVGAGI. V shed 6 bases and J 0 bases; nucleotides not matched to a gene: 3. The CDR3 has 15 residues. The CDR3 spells CASSGQGAMNTEAFF. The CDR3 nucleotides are TGTGCCAGCAGCGGACAGGGGGCTATGAACACTGAAGCTTTCTTT.

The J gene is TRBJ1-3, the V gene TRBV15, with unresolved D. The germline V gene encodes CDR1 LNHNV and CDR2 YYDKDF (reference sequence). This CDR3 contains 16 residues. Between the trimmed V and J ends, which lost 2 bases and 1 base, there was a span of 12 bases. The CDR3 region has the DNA TGTGCCACCAGCAGAACCAGAGGCCTTTCTGGAAACACCATATATTTT. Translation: CATSRTRGLSGNTIYF.

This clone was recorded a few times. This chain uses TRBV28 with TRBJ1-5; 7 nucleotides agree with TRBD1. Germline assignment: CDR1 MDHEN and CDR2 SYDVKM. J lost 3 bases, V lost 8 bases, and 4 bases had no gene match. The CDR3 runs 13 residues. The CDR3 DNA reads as TGTGCCAGCGCAACAGGGGTCAATCAGCCCCAGCATTTT. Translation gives CASATGVNQPQHF.

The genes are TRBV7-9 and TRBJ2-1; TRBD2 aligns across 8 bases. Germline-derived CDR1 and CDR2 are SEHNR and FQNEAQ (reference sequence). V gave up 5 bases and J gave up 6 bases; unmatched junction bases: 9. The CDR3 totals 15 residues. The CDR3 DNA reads TGTGCCAGCAGCCCCCGGGGGGGGATGCGCAATGAGCAGTTCTTC. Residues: CASSPRGGMRNEQFF.

The DNA for the CDR3 is TGTGCCAGCAGTCAGATTAGCGGGAGGAATGAGCAGTTCTTC. Translating gives CASSQISGRNEQFF. The rearrangement links TRBV27 to TRBJ2-1; 10 positions agree with TRBD2. With 5 bases clipped from V and 7 bases from J, the junction kept 5 bases outside the gene matches. The CDR3 is 14 amino acids. Per germline, CDR1 MNHEY and CDR2 SMNVEV (reference sequence).

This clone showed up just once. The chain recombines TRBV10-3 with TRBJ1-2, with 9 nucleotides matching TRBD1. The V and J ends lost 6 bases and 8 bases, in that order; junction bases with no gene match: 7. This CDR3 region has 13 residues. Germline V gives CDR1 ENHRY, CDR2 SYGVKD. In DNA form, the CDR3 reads TGTGCCATCAGCGGGAGACAGGGGGGAGGCTACACCTTC. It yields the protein CAISGRQGGGYTF.

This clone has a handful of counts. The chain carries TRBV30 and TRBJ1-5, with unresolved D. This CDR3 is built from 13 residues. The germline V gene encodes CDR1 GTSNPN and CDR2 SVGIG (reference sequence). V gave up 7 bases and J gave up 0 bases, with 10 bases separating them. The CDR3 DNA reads TGTGCCTTGCAAGCCTATAGCAATCAGCCCCAGCATTTT. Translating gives CALQAYSNQPQHF. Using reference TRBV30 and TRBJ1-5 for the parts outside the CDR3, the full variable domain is SQTIHQWPATLVQPVGSPLSLECTVEGTSNPNLYWYRQAAGRGLQLLFYSVGIGQISSEVPQNLSASRPQDRQFILSSKKLLLSDSGFYLCALQAYSNQPQHFGDGTRLSIL.

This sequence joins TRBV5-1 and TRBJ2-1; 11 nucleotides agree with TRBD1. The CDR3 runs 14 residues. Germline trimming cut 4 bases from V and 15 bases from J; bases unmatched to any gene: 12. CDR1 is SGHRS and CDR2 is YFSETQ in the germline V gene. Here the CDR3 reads CASSRGTGGGVGFF. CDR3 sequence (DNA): TGCGCCAGCAGCCGTGGGACAGGGGGAGGGGTAGGGTTCTTC.

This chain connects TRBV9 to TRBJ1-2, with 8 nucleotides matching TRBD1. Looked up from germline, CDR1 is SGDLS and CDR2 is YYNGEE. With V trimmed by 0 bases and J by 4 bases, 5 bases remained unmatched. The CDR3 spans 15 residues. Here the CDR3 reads CASSVAAGQGYGYTF. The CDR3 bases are TGTGCCAGCAGCGTAGCCGCCGGACAGGGCTATGGCTACACCTTC.

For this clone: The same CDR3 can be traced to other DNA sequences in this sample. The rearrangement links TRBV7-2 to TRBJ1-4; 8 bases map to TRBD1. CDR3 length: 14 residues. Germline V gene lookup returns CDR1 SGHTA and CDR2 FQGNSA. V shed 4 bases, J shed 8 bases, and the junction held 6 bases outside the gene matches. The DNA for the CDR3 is TGTGCCAGCAGCTCCGGACAGGGCAGCGAAAAACTGTTTTTT. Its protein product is CASSSGQGSEKLFF.

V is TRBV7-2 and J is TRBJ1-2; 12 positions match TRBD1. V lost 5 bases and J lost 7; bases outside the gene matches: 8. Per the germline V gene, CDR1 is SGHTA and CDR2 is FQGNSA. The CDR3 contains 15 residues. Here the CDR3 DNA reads TGTGCCAGCAGCCCACGGGACAGGGGGCGAGGTGGCTACACCTTC. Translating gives CASSPRDRGRGGYTF.

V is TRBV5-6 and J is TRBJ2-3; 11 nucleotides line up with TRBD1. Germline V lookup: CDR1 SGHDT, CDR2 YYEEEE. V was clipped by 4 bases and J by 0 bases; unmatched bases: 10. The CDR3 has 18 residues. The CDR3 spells CASSPGQGAPPSTDTQYF. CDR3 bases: TGTGCCAGCAGCCCCGGACAGGGGGCCCCACCAAGCACAGATACGCAGTATTTT.

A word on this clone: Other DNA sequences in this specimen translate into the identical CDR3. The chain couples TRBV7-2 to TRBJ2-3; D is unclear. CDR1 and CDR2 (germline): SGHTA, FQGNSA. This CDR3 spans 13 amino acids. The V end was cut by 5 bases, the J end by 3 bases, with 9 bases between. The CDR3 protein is CASSPTPTDTQYF. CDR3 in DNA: TGTGCCAGCAGCCCTACCCCTACAGATACGCAGTATTTT.

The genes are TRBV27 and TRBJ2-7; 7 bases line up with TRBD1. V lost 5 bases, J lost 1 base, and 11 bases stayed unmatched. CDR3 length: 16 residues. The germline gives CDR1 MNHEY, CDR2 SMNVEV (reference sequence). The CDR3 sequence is CASSAHRGAVSYEQYF. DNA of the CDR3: TGTGCCAGCAGTGCCCACAGGGGAGCCGTTTCCTACGAGCAGTACTTC.

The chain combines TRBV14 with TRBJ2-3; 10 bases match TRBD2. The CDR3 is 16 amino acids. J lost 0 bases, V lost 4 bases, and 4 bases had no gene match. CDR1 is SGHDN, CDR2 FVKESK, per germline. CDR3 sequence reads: CASSPGLAVSTDTQYF. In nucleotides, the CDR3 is TGTGCCAGCAGCCCTGGACTAGCGGTTAGCACAGATACGCAGTATTTT. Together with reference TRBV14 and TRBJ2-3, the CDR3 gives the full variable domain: EAGVTQFPSHSVIEKGQTVTLRCDPISGHDNLYWYRRVMGKEIKFLLHFVKESKQDESGMPNNRFLAERTGGTYSTLKVQPAELEDSGVYFCASSPGLAVSTDTQYFGPGTRLTVL.

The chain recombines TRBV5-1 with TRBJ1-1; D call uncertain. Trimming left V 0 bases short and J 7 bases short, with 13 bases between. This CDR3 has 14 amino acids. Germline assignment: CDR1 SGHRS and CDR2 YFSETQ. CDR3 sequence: CASSLGSSPGEAFF. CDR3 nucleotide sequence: TGCGCCAGCAGCTTGGGCAGTTCTCCGGGTGAAGCTTTCTTT.

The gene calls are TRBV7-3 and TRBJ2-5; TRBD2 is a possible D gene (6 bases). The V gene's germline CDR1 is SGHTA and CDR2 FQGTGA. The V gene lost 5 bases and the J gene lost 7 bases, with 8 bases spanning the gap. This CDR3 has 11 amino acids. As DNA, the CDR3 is TGTGCCAGCAGCCCCGGGGGGACCCAGTACTTC. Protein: CASSPGGTQYF.

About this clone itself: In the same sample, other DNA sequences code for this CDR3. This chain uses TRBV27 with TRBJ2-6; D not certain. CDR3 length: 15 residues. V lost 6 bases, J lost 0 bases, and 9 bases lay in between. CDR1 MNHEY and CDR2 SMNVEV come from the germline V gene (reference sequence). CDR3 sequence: CASSTPSSGANVLTF. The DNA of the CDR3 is TGTGCCAGCAGCACCCCGAGCTCTGGGGCCAACGTCCTGACTTTC.

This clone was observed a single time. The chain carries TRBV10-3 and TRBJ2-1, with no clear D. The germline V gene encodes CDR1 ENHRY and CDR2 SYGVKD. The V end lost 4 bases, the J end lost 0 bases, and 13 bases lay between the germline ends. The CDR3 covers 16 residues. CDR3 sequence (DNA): TGTGCCATCAGTGTTGGGGTGTTGACCTCCTACAATGAGCAGTTCTTC. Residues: CAISVGVLTSYNEQFF.

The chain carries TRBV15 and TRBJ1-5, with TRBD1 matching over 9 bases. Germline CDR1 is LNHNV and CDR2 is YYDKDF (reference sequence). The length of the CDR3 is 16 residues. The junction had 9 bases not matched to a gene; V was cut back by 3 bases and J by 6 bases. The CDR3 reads CATSRGGQGTRQPQHF. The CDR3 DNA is TGTGCCACCAGCAGGGGGGGACAGGGAACTCGTCAGCCCCAGCATTTT.

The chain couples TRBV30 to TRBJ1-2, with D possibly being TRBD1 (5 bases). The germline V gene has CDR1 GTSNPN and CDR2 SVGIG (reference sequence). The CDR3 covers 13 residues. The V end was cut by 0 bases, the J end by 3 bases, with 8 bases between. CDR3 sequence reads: CAWSVGDYYGYTF. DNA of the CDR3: TGTGCCTGGAGTGTAGGGGACTACTATGGCTACACCTTC.

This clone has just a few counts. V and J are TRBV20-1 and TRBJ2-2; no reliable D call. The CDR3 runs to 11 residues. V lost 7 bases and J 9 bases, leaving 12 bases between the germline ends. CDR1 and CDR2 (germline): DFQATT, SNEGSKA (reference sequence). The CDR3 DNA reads TGCAGTGTCCCGTGGCGTCGGGAGCTGTTTTTT. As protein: CSVPWRRELFF.

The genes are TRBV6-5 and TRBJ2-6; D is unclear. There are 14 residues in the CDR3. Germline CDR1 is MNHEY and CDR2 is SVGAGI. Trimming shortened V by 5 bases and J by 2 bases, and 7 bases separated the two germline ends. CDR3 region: CASSPVAGANVLTF. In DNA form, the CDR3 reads TGTGCCAGCAGTCCAGTAGCTGGGGCCAACGTCCTGACTTTC.